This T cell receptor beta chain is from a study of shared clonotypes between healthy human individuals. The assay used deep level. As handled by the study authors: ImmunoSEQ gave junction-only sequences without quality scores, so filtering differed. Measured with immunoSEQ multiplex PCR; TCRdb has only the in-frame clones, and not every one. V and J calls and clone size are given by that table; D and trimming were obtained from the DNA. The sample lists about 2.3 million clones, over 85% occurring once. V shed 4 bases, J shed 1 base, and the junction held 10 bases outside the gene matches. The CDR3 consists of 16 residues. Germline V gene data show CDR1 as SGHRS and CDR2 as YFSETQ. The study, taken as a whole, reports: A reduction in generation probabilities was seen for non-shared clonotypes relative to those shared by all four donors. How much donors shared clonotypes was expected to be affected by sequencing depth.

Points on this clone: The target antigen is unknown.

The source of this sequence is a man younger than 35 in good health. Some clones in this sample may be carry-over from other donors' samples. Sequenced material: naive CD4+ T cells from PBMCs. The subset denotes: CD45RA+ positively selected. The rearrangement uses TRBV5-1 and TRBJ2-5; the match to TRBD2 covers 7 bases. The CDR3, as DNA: TGCGCCAGCAGCCGGAGTCTAGCGGCAAGCCAAGAGACCCAGTACTTC. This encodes CASSRSLAASQETQYF.